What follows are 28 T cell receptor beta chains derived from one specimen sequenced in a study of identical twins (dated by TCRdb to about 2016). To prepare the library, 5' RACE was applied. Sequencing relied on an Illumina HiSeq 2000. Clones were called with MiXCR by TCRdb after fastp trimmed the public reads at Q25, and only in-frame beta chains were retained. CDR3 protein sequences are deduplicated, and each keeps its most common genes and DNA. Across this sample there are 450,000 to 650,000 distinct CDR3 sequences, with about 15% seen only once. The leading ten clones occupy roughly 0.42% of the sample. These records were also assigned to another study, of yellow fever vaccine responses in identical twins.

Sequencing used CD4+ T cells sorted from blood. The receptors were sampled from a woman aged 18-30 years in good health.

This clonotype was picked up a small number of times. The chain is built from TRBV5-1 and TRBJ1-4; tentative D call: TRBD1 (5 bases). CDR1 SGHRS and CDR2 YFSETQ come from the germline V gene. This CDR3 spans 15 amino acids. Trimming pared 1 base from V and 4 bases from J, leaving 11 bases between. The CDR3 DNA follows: TGCGCCAGCAGCTTGCAGGGCTGGGATAATGAAAAACTGTTTTTT. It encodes CASSLQGWDNEKLFF. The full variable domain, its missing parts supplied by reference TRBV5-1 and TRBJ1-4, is KAGVTQTPRYLIKTRGQQVTLSCSPISGHRSVSWYQQTPGQGLQFLFEYFSETQRNKGNFPGRFSGRQFSNSRSEMNVSTLELGDSALYLCASSLQGWDNEKLFFGSGTQLSVL.

In DNA form, the CDR3 reads TGTGCCAGCTCACCACGGGGATACGATACGCAGTATTTT. This translates into CASSPRGYDTQYF. This chain connects TRBV18 to TRBJ2-3; D is uncertain. Germline V CDR1 and CDR2: KGHSH, LQKENI. The CDR3 runs to 13 residues. V lost 1 base to trimming and J lost 6 bases, with 8 bases between them.

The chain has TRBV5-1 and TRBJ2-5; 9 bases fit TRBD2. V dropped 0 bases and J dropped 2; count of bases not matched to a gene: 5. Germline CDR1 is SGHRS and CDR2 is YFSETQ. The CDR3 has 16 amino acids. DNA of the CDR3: TGCGCCAGCAGCTTGGCCGTCGGACTAGCGCAAGAGACCCAGTACTTC. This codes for CASSLAVGLAQETQYF.

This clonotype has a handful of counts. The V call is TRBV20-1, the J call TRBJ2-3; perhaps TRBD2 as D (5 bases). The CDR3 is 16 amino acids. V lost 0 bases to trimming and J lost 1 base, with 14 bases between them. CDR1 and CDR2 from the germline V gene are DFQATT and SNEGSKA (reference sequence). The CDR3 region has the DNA TGCAGTGCTAGAGATCCAGGACGGGGAGGCACAGATACGCAGTATTTT. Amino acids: CSARDPGRGGTDTQYF.

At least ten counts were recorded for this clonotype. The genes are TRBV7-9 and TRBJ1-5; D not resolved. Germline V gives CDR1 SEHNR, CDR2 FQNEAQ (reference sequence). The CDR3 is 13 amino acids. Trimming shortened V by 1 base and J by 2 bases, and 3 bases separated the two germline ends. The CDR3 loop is CASSLVGNQPQHF. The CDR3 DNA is TGTGCCAGCAGCTTAGTGGGCAATCAGCCCCAGCATTTT.

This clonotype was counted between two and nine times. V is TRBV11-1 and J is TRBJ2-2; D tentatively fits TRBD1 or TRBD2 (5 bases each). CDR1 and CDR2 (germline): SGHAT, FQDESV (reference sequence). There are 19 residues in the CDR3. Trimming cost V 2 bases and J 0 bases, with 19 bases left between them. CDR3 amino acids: CASSLRWTRELANTGELFF. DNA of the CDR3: TGTGCCAGCAGCTTAAGGTGGACACGGGAACTCGCGAACACCGGGGAGCTGTTTTTT.

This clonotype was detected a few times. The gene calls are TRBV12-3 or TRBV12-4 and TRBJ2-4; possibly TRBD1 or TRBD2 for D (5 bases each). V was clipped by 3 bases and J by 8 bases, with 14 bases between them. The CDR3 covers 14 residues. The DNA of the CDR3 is TGTGCCAGCAGTTTCGGAAGGCGAGGGGACATTCAGTACTTC. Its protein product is CASSFGRRGDIQYF.

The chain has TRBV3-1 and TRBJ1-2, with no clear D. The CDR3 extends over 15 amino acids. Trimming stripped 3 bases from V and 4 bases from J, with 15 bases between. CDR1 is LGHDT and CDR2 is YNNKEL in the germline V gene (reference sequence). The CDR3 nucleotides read TGTGCCAGCAGCCAGGTCTTGGGCTCTACCTATGGCTACACCTTC. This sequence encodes CASSQVLGSTYGYTF.

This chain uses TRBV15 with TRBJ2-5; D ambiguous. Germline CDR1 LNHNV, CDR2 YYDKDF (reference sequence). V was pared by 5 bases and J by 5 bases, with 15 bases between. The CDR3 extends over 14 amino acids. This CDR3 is CATSPRGIGETQYF. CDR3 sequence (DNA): TGTGCCACCAGCCCCCGCGGTATCGGGGAGACCCAGTACTTC.

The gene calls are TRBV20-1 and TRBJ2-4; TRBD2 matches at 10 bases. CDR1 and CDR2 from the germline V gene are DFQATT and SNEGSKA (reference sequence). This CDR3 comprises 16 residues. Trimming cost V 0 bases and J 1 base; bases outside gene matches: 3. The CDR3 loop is CSARDLSGRAKNIQYF. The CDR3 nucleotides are TGCAGTGCTAGAGATCTTAGCGGGAGGGCCAAAAACATTCAGTACTTC.

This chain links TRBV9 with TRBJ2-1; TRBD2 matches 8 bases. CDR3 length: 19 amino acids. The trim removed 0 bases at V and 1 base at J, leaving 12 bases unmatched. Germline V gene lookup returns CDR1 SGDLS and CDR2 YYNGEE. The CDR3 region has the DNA TGTGCCAGCAGCGTAGGGTTAGCGGGAACAGTTGGGTCCTACAATGAGCAGTTCTTC. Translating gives CASSVGLAGTVGSYNEQFF. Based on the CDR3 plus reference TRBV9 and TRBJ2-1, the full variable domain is DSGVTQTPKHLITATGQRVTLRCSPRSGDLSVYWYQQSLDQGLQFLIQYYNGEERAKGNILERFSAQQFPDLHSELNLSSLELGDSALYFCASSVGLAGTVGSYNEQFFGPGTRLTVL.

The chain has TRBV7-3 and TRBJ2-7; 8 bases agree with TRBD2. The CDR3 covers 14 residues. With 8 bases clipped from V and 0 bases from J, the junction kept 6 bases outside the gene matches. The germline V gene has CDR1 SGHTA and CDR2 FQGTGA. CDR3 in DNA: TGTGCCAGCGGTCCGGGGGGGAGCTCCTACGAGCAGTACTTC. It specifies CASGPGGSSYEQYF. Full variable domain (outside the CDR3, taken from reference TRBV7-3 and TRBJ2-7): GAGVSQTPSNKVTEKGKYVELRCDPISGHTALYWYRQSLGQGPEFLIYFQGTGAADDSGLPNDRFFAVRPEGSVSTLKIQRTERGDSAVYLCASGPGGSSYEQYFGPGTRLTVT.

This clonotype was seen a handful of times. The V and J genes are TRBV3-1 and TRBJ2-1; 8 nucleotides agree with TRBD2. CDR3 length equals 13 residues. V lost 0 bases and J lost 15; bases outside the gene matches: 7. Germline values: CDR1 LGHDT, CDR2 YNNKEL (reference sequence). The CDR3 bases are TGTGCCAGCAGCCAAGAGCGGGGACTAGTGGCGTTCTTC. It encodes CASSQERGLVAFF.

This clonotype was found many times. The DNA of the CDR3 is TGTGCCAGCAGACCCGGGAGCCCGTACAATGAGCAGTTCTTC. Encoded protein: CASRPGSPYNEQFF. The chain links TRBV2 to TRBJ2-1; possibly TRBD2 for D (6 bases). This CDR3 spans 14 amino acids. Germline loops: CDR1 SNHLY, CDR2 FYNNEI. Trimming removed 6 bases from V and 4 bases from J, with 13 bases in between.

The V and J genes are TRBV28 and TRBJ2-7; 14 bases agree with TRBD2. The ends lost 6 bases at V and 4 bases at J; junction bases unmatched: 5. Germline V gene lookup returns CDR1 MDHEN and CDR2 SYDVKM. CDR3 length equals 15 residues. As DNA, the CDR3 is TGTGCCAGCAGCCCCGGGACTAGCGGGAGATACGAGCAGTACGTC. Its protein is CASSPGTSGRYEQYV.

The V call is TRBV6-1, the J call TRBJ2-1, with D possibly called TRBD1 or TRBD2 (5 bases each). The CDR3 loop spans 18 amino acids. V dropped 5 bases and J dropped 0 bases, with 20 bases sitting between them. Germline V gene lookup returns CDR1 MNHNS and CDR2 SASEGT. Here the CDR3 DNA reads TGTGCCAGCAGTACCCGTGATGGTGCGAGGGGCTCCTACAATGAGCAGTTCTTC. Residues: CASSTRDGARGSYNEQFF.

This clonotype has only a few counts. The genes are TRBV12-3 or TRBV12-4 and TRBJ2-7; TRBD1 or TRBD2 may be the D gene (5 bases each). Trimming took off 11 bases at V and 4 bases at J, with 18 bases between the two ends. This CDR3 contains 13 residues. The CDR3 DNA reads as TGTGCCCGACCCTGGGACGGAGCTTACGAGCAGTACGTC. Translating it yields CARPWDGAYEQYV.

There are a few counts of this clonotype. The DNA of the CDR3 is TGTGCCAGCAGCCCCGGTCAGGGGGATCGTAACTATGGCTACACCTTC. Translating it yields CASSPGQGDRNYGYTF. This chain uses TRBV12-3 or TRBV12-4 with TRBJ1-2, with 7 bases identical to TRBD1. Germline trimming cut 6 bases from V and 1 base from J; bases unmatched to any gene: 11. This CDR3 is 16 amino acids long.

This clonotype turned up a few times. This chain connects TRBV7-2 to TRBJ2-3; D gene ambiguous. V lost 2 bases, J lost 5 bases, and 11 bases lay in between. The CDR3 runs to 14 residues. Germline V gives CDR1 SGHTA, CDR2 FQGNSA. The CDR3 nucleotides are TGTGCCAGCAGCTTACCTTCCAGGCGAGATACGCAGTATTTT. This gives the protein CASSLPSRRDTQYF.

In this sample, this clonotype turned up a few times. In DNA form, the CDR3 reads TGTGCCAGCAGCCAAGGGACTAGCGGTAACTACGAGCAGTACTTC. It encodes CASSQGTSGNYEQYF. The chain uses TRBV3-1 and TRBJ2-7, with 10 bases fitting TRBD2. V dropped 1 base and J dropped 3; count of bases not matched to a gene: 3. The CDR3 is 15 residues long. Germline V gene lookup returns CDR1 LGHDT and CDR2 YNNKEL (reference sequence).

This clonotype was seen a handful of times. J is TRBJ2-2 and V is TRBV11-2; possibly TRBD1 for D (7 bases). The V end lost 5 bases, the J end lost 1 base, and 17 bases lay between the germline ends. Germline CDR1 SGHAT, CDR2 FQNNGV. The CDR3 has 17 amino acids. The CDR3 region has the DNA TGTGCCAGCAGCCGCCCAGGGGGGCTTCAGAACACCGGGGAGCTGTTTTTT. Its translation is CASSRPGGLQNTGELFF.

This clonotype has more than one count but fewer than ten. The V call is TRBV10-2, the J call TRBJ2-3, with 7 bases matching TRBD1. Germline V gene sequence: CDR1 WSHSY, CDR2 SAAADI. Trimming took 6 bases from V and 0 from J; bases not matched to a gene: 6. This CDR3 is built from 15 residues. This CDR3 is CASSHWDRSTDTQYF. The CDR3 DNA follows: TGCGCCAGCAGCCATTGGGACAGAAGCACAGATACGCAGTATTTT.

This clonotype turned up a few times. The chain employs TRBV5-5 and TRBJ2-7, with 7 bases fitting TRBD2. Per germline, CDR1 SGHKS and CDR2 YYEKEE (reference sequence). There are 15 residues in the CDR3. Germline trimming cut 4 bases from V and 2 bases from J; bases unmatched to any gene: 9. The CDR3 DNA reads TGTGCCAGCAGCGTGGGACTATCTCTTACCTACGAGCAGTACGTC. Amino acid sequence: CASSVGLSLTYEQYV.

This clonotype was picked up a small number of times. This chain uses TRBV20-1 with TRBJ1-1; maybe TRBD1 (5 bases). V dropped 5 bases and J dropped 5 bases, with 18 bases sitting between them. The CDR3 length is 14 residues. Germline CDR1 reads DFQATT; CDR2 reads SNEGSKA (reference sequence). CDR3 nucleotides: TGCAGTGCTCCCCGGGGGGAAGTAGAAACTGAAGCTTTCTTT. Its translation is CSAPRGEVETEAFF.

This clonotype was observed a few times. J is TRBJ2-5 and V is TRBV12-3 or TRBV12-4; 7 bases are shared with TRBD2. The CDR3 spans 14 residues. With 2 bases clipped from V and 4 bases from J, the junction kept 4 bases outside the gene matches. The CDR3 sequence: CASSLSGRGETQYF. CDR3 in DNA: TGTGCCAGCAGTTTATCAGGGAGGGGAGAGACCCAGTACTTC.

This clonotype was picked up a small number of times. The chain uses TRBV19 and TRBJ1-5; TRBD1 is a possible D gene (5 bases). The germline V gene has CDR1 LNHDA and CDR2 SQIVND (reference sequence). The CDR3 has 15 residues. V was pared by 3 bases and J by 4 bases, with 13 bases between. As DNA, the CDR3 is TGTGCCAGTAGTATTCTGCAGGGAAATAATCAGCCCCAGCATTTT. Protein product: CASSILQGNNQPQHF.

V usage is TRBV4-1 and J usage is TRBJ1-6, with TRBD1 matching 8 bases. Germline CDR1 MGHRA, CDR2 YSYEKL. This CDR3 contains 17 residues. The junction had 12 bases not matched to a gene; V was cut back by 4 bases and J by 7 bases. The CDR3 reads CASSPVPGQAPNSPLHF. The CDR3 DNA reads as TGCGCCAGCAGCCCCGTCCCGGGACAGGCTCCCAATTCACCCCTCCACTTT.

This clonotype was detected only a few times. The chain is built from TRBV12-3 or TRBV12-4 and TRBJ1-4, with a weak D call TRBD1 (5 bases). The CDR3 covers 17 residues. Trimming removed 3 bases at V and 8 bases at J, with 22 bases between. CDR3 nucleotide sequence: TGTGCCAGCAGTTTTGTTTGGGGGGACCGCAGTCGGGAAAAACTGTTTTTT. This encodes CASSFVWGDRSREKLFF.